This TCR beta chain was documented in a study of shared clonotypes between healthy human individuals (dated by TCRdb to 2018 to 2021). Some background on the complete study: The cohort included three men and two women between 18 and 49 years of age. For each donor, CD4 naive and CD4 memory were each run on three plates, CD8 naive on two plates, and CD8 memory on one plate. To estimate repertoire size and how much clonotypes are shared between individuals, the study performed deep sequencing of blood TCR repertoires from a few healthy adults. To increase sequencing depth and limit assay-specific biases, TCR repertoire library preparation and sequencing were carried out by different laboratories using diverse techniques. Leukapheresis yielded between about 0.85 and 10 billion PBMCs per donor.

For the CD8 naive samples, CD45RO-negative cells were positively selected for CCR7, yielding a CD45RA+CCR7+ population from which TemRA cells were excluded. Healthy HIV-negative adults with no recently reported acute infections or vaccinations were included as donors. Every donor was a Caucasian adult living in Nashville, Tennessee, USA. After blood collection by leukapheresis, PBMCs were isolated using Ficoll-Histopaque density gradient centrifugation and then cryopreserved in the vapor phase of liquid nitrogen. Purity and quantity of every magnetically sorted T cell population were checked by analytical flow cytometry. Each sorted fraction had its genomic DNA isolated and then quantified by UV absorbance on a Nanodrop 2000c. Summary of the overall study and its limitations: Sampling was restricted to blood, and TCR repertoires in tissues likely differ from the TCR repertoires found in blood. Incomplete sequencing was indicated by rarefaction of sorted-subset datasets, despite the large sequencing depth. Compared with non-shared clonotypes, the clonotypes found in all four sorted-subset donors had higher generation probabilities. Sharing across four donors was observed for around 5% of naive CD4, under 4% of naive CD8, roughly 2.4% of memory CD4, and around 0.42% of memory CD8 clonotypes. Naive subsets generally had larger estimated clonotype richness than memory subsets. The genetic and exposure-history diversity represented was limited by the small number of donors. Based on pairwise subsampling, the degree of clonotype sharing among donors was expected to be affected by sequencing depth.

TCR CDR3 regions were amplified from genomic DNA by multiplex PCR using the deep immunoSEQ assay. Genomic DNA extracted from each cell subset was distributed evenly over all wells of several immunoSEQ 96-well plates, and each plate served as one replicate. Each replicate PCR for sorted subsets received roughly 0.2 ug genomic DNA, equal to roughly 30,000 T cell genomes. Purified libraries were quantified with a Qubit 3.0 fluorometer, sized on a Bioanalyzer 2100, and re-quantified with the KAPA Library Quantification kit. Every immunoSEQ 96-well plate was sequenced on a separate single-read 150-cycle Illumina NextSeq 550 flow cell. The original pipeline was this. The immunoSEQ output contained only junctional sequences without quality scores, so filtering could not match that applied to full-length reads. Sequences were annotated with PyIR, a Python wrapper for IgBLAST v1.9, using IMGT germline references to assign V/J genes and CDR3. Reads were removed for weak V/J assignments (E-value above 1e-6), missing CDR3, stop codons, out-of-frame junctions, or ambiguous translated residues. A V3J clonotype was defined by an identical inferred V gene, J gene, and CDR3 amino acid sequence. Percentage overlap between repertoires was computed as shared unique clonotypes divided by the size of the smaller repertoire. Three approaches were used to assess repertoire richness: RTK rarefaction, the Chao1 estimator, and Recon v2.1 estimates of unobserved clonotypes. Generation probabilities for all TCRbeta clonotypes obtained by the gDNA method from four donors were computed using OLGA. Held by TCRdb, this immuneACCESS table contains in-frame sequences only and omits some clones. Under half of the omission traces to an unresolved V gene where checked; the cause of the rest is unknown. Clone size and the V and J calls come from that table; the DNA yielded D and trimming. Recorded for this sample are about 2.1 million clones; around 93% of them occurred a single time. Jointly, the top ten make up over 1.5% of the sample.

This clone appeared once. The target of this receptor is not known. The input lacks base qualities; no much larger clone sits a single base away. The clonotype was recovered from a young man in good health. Some clones in this sample may be carry-over from other donors' samples. Input material: naive CD8+ T cells from PBMCs. Read against the paper, the sample's cell subset or site label means: CD45RA+CCR7+.

Read as DNA, the sequence is TGCAGCGTCGTTTCTCGGGACAGGTTGACCTACGAGCAGTACTTC. Translated, it gives CSVVSRDRLTYEQYF. The receptor chain draws on TRBV29-1 and TRBJ2-7, with 8 middle bases fitting TRBD1. CDR1 SQVTM and CDR2 ANQGSEA were looked up in the germline V gene. V is trimmed back by 6 bases and J by 2 bases, and the junction contains 12 bases that no gene match accounts for. From its cysteine to its phenylalanine, the CDR3 spans 15 amino acids. The kept DNA is CDR3 alone, 45 bases in frame from the first base.